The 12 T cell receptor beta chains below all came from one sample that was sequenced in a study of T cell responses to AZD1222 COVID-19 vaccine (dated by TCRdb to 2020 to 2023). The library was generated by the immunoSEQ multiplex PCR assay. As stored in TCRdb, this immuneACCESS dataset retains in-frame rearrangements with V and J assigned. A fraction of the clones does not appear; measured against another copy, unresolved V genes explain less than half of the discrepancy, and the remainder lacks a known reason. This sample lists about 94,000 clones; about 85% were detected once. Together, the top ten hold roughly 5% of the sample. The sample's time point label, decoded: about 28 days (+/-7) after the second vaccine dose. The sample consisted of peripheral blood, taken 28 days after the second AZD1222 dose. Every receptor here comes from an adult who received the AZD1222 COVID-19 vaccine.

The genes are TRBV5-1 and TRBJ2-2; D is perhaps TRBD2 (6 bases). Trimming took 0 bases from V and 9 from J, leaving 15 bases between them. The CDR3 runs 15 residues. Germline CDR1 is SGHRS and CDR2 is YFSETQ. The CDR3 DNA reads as TGCGCCAGCAGCTTGGCCTCAGGGAGGACGAGGGAGCTGTTTTTT. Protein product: CASSLASGRTRELFF.

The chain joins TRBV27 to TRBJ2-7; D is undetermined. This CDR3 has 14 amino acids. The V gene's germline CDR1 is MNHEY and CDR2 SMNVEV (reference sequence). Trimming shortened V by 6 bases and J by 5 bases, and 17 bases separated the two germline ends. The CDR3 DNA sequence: TGTGCCAGCAGCTCAAGCCCGAAGGCTAACGAGCAGTACTTC. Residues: CASSSSPKANEQYF.

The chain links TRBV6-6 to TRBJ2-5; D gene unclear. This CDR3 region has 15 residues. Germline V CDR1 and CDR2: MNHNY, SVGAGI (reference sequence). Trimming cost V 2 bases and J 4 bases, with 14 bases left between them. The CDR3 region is CASSYGSLAPETQYF. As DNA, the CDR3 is TGTGCCAGCAGTTACGGTAGCCTGGCCCCAGAGACCCAGTACTTC.

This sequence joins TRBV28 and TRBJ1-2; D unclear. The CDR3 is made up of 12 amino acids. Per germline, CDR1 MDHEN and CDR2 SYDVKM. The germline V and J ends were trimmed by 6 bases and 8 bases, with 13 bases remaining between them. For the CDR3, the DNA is TGTGCCAGCAGGTTGGCATCCCAGGGCTACACCTTC. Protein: CASRLASQGYTF.

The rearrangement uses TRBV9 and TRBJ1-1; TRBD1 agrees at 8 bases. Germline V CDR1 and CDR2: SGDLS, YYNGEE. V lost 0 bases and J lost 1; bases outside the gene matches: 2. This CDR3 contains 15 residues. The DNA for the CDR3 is TGTGCCAGCAGCGTAGCTACAGGGGGGAACACTGAAGCTTTCTTT. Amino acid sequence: CASSVATGGNTEAFF.

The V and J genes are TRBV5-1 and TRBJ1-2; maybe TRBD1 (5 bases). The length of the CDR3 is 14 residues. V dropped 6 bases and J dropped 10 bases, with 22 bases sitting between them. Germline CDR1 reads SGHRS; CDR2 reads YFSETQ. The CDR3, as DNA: TGCGCCAGCACCCCTGCCGTAGGGGCGTACGACTACACCTTC. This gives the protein CASTPAVGAYDYTF.

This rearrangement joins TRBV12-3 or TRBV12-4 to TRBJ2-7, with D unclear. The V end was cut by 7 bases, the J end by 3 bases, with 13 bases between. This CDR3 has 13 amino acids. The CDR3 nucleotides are TGTGCCAGCACCCTGGGGATCCACTACGAGCAGTACTTC. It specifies CASTLGIHYEQYF.

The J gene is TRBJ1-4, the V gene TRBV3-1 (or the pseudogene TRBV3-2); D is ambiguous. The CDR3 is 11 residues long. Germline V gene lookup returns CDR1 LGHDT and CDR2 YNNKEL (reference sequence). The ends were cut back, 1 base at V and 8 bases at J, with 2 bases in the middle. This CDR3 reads CASSQGEKLFF. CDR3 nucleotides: TGTGCCAGCAGCCAAGGGGAAAAACTGTTTTTT.

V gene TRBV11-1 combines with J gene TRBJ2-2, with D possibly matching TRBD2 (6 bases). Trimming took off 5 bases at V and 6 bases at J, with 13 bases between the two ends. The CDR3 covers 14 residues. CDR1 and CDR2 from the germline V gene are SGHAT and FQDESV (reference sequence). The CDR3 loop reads CASSRPGGPGELFF. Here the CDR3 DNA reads TGTGCCAGCAGCCGTCCCGGGGGTCCCGGGGAGCTGTTTTTT.

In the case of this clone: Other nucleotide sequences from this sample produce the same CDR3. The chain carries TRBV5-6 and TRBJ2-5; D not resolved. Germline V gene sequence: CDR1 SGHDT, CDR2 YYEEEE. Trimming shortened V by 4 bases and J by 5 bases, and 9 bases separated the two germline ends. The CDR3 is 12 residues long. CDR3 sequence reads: CASSLEVETQYF. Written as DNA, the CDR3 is TGTGCCAGCAGCCTCGAGGTGGAGACCCAGTACTTC. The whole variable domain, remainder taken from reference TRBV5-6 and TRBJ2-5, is DAGVTQSPTHLIKTRGQQVTLRCSPKSGHDTVSWYQQALGQGPQFIFQYYEEEERQRGNFPDRFSGHQFPNYSSELNVNALLLGDSALYLCASSLEVETQYFGPGTRLLVL.

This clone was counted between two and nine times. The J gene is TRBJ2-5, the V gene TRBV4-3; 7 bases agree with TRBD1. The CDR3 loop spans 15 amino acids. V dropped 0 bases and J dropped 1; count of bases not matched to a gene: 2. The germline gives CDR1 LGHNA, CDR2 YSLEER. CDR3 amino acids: CASSQDGTVQETQYF. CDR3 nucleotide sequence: TGCGCCAGCAGCCAAGATGGGACAGTCCAAGAGACCCAGTACTTC.

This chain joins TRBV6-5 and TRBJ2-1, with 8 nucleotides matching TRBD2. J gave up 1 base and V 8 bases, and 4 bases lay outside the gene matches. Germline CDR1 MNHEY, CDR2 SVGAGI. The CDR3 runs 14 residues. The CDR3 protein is CASATSASYNEQFF. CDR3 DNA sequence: TGTGCCAGCGCGACTAGCGCATCCTACAATGAGCAGTTCTTC.